This T cell receptor beta chain stems from a study of early T cells in non-severe SARS-CoV-2 infection. Study in general: Bulk RNA taken from unsorted whole blood was sequenced, leaving chains unpaired.

Germline V CDR1 and CDR2: MDHEN, SYDVKM. The CDR3 totals 8 residues. V was cut by 8 bases and J by 7 bases, with 0 bases left in between. Individual cDNA molecules carried attached unique molecular identifiers. TCRdb re-analysed the 5' RACE reads in MiXCR, keeping a single row per CDR3 protein. Among tens of thousands of distinct CDR3 sequences listed, around 14% were seen once. This clonotype was seen only a few times. Its antigen is still unknown. Study outcomes and limitations: VDJdb matching skewed toward anti-spike CD8 responses, missing private and CD4 specificities.

This chain connects TRBV28 to TRBJ1-5; D ambiguous. The sample taken for sequencing was whole blood. The sequence came from an adult who was a healthcare worker with PCR-confirmed SARS-CoV-2 infection or an uninfected control (not recorded which). The CDR3 protein is CASQPQHF. CDR3 sequence (DNA): TGTGCCAGCCAGCCCCAGCATTTT.